The TCR beta chain under discussion was sequenced for a study of TIL therapy for anti-PD-1-resistant metastatic lung cancer. This clone occurred a few times. Stated time point: pre-treatment sample, taken before nivolumab and TIL therapy. V shed 4 bases and J shed 3 bases, with 3 bases lying between them. Germline CDR1 MNHEY, CDR2 SVGAGI. This CDR3 comprises 12 residues. This was the immunoSEQ v3 assay. Profiled with immunoSEQ multiplex PCR; TCRdb holds only in-frame clones, not every one. Of about 60,000 clones listed, roughly two thirds are singletons. This receptor was taken from a person aged 25 to 79 with non-small cell lung cancer. The chain carries TRBV6-5 and TRBJ2-2; D uncertain. The starting material was blood, obtained at baseline. The CDR3 is CASSSYTGELFF. CDR3 DNA: TGTGCCAGCAGTTCTTACACCGGGGAGCTGTTTTTT.